This T cell receptor beta chain was sequenced in a study of blood T cell repertoires in COVID-19. Authors' processing steps: Reference gene primer amplification gave nucleated cell count estimates. Repertoires were generated with immunoSEQ multiplex PCR, while TCRdb's copy carries only in-frame clones and drops some. From that table come the V and J calls and clone size; the DNA was used to work out D and trimming. The sample has 200,000 or so clones, 75% to 90% seen once. V shed 5 bases, J shed 7 bases, and the junction held 11 bases outside the gene matches. The length of the CDR3 is 15 residues. Germline V lookup: CDR1 LNHDA, CDR2 SQIVND (reference sequence).

The sequencing input was peripheral blood. This chain joins TRBV19 and TRBJ2-7; 10 bases match TRBD1. The sequence was collected from a human donor in a cohort sampled during active COVID-19. Here the CDR3 reads CASSAPGQGRREQYF. The CDR3 bases are TGTGCCAGTAGTGCCCCGGGACAGGGGAGGAGGGAGCAGTACTTC.